This TCR beta chain was captured in a study of naive and memory T cell subsets (dated by TCRdb to about 2017). A note on the overall study: The figure summarizing the skin biopsy and whole blood samples listed approximately ten blood donors, 7 tuberculin skin test biopsies and 3 saline control biopsies. PCR2 was typically a SYBR Green qPCR stopped at a set threshold; low-input samples could instead use end-point PCR (around 6 cycles). Study-wide findings and limitations: The potential sensitivity of the RNA-based method to TCR transcript changes with T cell activation and differentiation was acknowledged.

The study reported a robust and sensitive protocol to amplify, sequence and analyze TCRs, based on 3' ligation of a UMI-containing oligonucleotide to TCR cDNA. For whole blood analysis, approximately 2.5 ml of peripheral blood was collected from healthy adult volunteers into Tempus tubes, and RNA was extracted following the manufacturer's instructions. Total RNA was treated with RQ1 DNase, without cell sorting, prior to reverse transcription, with an input of about 1 to 1,100 ng being targeted. Libraries were prepared from skin biopsies and whole blood so that pipeline robustness could be tested in samples in which T cells form a minority population. Libraries were made using 5' RACE. Four rounds of PCR, run with the SP2 primer together with nested alpha and beta constant region primers, were used to amplify the ligated cDNA. TCR RNA was reverse transcribed with SuperScript IV using alpha and beta constant region primers for the blood and skin samples. Using T4 RNA ligase 1, an oligonucleotide carrying both the Illumina SP2 primer and a UMI was ligated onto the 3' end of the cDNA. The 12-nucleotide UMI consisted of two random hexamers with an eight-base spacer between the hexamers to prevent hairpin formation. From the second PCR onward, TCR alpha and beta chain libraries were processed separately, and dual indexing was applied for multiplexing. After pooling, the indexed libraries were analyzed by capillary electrophoresis and sequenced on either an Illumina MiSeq or NextSeq. Libraries were spiked with PhiX DNA at 5-7% so that base diversity was increased and cluster recognition was improved. The authors' pipeline ran thus. UMIs were extracted from read 2 by Demultiplexor and combined with the TCR sequence from read 1, and reads were split according to sample indices. Decombinator identified V and J genes and V-J junctions, assigning each TCR a five-part identifier including V and J deletions. UMIs were used by Collapsinator to correct sequencing errors and PCR amplification heterogeneity, so that a UMI-based abundance was obtained for each TCR. CDR3Translator converted identifiers to nucleotide sequence, translated to amino acids, and extracted CDR3 regions using terminal motifs. Error-corrected counts of alpha and beta TCRs from blood and skin were compared after being normalized to the amount of input RNA. Using fastp trimming at Q25 and MiXCR clonotype assembly, TCRdb reanalyzed the public sequencing data and kept in-frame beta chains. Rows are unified per CDR3 protein, each entry keeping the most common DNA and genes. TCRdb, not the original authors, processed these V and J calls. For this sample there are about 32,000 distinct CDR3 sequences; 16% appear just once. Roughly 2.6% of the sample goes to the ten largest clones.

This clonotype was recorded many times. The antigen it recognizes is unknown. Base-call qualities are not available, and no considerably larger clone is one nucleotide away. Including the terminal cysteine and phenylalanine, the CDR3 comprises 19 residues. Of all the DNA, just the CDR3 is kept, 57 bases in frame from base 1. Deletion took 1 base off V and 0 bases off J, with a span of 19 bases between the germline ends. The germline V gene (reference sequence) yields SSHAT for CDR1 and FNYEAQ for CDR2. The sequence derives from a female donor in good health. The V gene is TRBV7-7 and the J gene is TRBJ1-5; no D segment can be confidently identified. In nucleotides, the sequence is TGTGCCAGCAGCTTAGTTGTCGATAGCAGTAACCTTAGCAATCAGCCCCAGCATTTT. Its translation reads: CASSLVVDSSNLSNQPQHF.